This TCR beta chain is from a study of CD8 T cells in Susac syndrome. The V gene lost 8 bases and the J gene lost 0 bases, with 11 bases spanning the gap. This CDR3 contains 14 residues. Germline CDR1 and CDR2: MGHDK and SYGVNS. It was with random hexamers that about 0.45 to 1 ug RNA was reverse transcribed. The method of amplification for TCR beta CDR3 was immunoSEQ multiplex PCR, covering 54 Vbeta and 13 Jbeta. TCRdb independently ran MiXCR on the immunoSEQ multiplex PCR reads; one entry per CDR3 protein. The sample yields nearly 200,000 distinct CDR3 sequences, about 95% seen once. Sequencing targeted TCR beta in blood CD8+ and CD4+ T cells. The multiple sclerosis controls comprised treatment-naive patients whose relapsing-remitting disease was stable or active.

This chain links TRBV25-1 with TRBJ2-1, with unresolved D. This clonotype originated in a human donor with multiple sclerosis. The sequenced material came from CD4+ T cells from PBMCs. The CDR3 nucleotides read TGTGCCAGCCAAGGGCTTAGCTCCTACAATGAGCAGTTCTTC. Protein sequence: CASQGLSSYNEQFF.